The sequence of this TCR beta chain was determined in a study of blood T cells in healthy people across ages. Study-wide points: Per million T cells, TCR beta diversity dropped about linearly as age rose. Observed TCR beta diversity showed a strong correlation with the percentage of naive T cells as measured by flow cytometry.

This clonotype was counted only a few times. Antigen specificity is unknown. The CDR3 loop spans 14 amino acids. Germline CDR1 LGHDT, CDR2 YNNKEL (reference sequence). V was cut by 4 bases and J by 15 bases, with 22 bases left in between. PCR was performed a second time for roughly 7 to 11 cycles using a sample-barcoded 5' primer and a J-beta primer mix. TCRdb independently ran MiXCR on the 5' RACE reads; one entry per CDR3 protein. Of some 1.8 million distinct CDR3 sequences in the sample, roughly 43% were seen once. This chain connects TRBV3-1 to TRBJ1-5; D unresolved. This receptor was taken from a human donor in good health. Source material: blood. CDR3 sequence reads: CASSPTPSNQSRHF. CDR3 in DNA: TGTGCCAGCAGCCCCACTCCGTCGAATCAGTCCCGGCATTTT. Based on the CDR3 plus reference TRBV3-1 and TRBJ1-5, the full variable domain is DTAVSQTPKYLVTQMGNDKSIKCEQNLGHDTMYWYKQDSKKFLKIMFSYNNKELIINETVPNRFSPKSPDKAHLNLHINSLELGDSAVYFCASSPTPSNQSRHFGDGTRLSIL.